These T cell receptor beta chains were read from a single sample in a study of blood T cell repertoires in COVID-19. The table came from immunoSEQ multiplex PCR; TCRdb's copy has only in-frame clones and leaves some out. Among roughly 200,000 clones listed, approximately 90% were seen once. Sequences were obtained from peripheral blood. The receptors were sampled from a woman in her 30s with active or convalescent COVID-19. Both conserved end residues are part of each CDR3. A D gene is named only where the DNA matches it firmly. Where a row states a size, it is once, few, many or the class of an expanded clone; other rows omit it.

.	12	.	TRBV19	TRBJ1-2	TGTGCCAGTAGTATGATAGACTATGGCTACACCTTC	CASSMIDYGYTF
.	16	.	TRBV11-3	TRBJ1-1	TGTGCCAGCAGCTTAAGCCCAGGCAGCCTGAACACTGAAGCTTTCTTT	CASSLSPGSLNTEAFF
.	15	TRBD2	TRBV4-2	TRBJ2-7	TGTGCCAGCAGCCAAGATACTAGCGGGAGCTACGAGCAGTACTTC	CASSQDTSGSYEQYF
.	15	TRBD1	TRBV28	TRBJ2-7	TGTGCCAGCAGTTTCTCAAGGACAGGGGTCTACGAGCAGTACTTC	CASSFSRTGVYEQYF
.	13	TRBD1	TRBV6-5	TRBJ1-2	TGTGCCAGCAGTTATCAGGGGGCGGGCGGCTACACCTTC	CASSYQGAGGYTF
.	16	TRBD1	TRBV7-2	TRBJ1-3	TGTGCCAGCAGCCTGCTCGGGGGGACAGGGGGAAACACCATATATTTT	CASSLLGGTGGNTIYF
.	15	.	TRBV9	TRBJ2-7	TGTGCCAGCAGCGTAGGGGGCGCACAAAACTACGAGCAGTACTTC	CASSVGGAQNYEQYF
few	19	TRBD1	TRBV10-2	TRBJ1-4	TGCGCCAGCAGTACTAACCCCGGGACAGGGTTTCATACTAATGAAAAACTGTTTTTT	CASSTNPGTGFHTNEKLFF
.	15	TRBD1	TRBV10-3	TRBJ1-1	TGTGCCATCAGGGGAGACGGACAGGTGGACACTGAAGCTTTCTTT	CAIRGDGQVDTEAFF
.	15	.	TRBV19	TRBJ1-5	TGTGCCAGTGGTCCCGGGGGGCGCGGCAATCAGCCCCAGCATTTT	CASGPGGRGNQPQHF
.	15	.	TRBV6-1	TRBJ1-5	TGTGCCAGCAGTGAAGACGAGGGAAGCAATCAGCCCCAGCATTTT	CASSEDEGSNQPQHF
.	15	.	TRBV19	TRBJ2-1	TGTGCCAGTAAGATGGGGAGGTTCTCCTACAATGAGCAGTTCTTC	CASKMGRFSYNEQFF
.	13	.	TRBV6-4	TRBJ1-4	TGTGCCAGCAGTGTTGAGGTTGGAGAAAAACTGTTTTTT	CASSVEVGEKLFF
.	14	.	TRBV27	TRBJ1-6	TGTGCCAGCAGTTTAGCCGGGGTTAATTCACCCCTCCACTTT	CASSLAGVNSPLHF
once	14	.	TRBV5-1	TRBJ1-1	TGCGCCAGCAGCTTGGAACTTATGAACACTGAAGCTTTCTTT	CASSLELMNTEAFF
.	16	.	TRBV7-8	TRBJ1-2	TGTGCCAGCAGCTTAGAGGCCGGACTAACCCCCTATGGCTACACCTTC	CASSLEAGLTPYGYTF
.	14	TRBD1	TRBV11-2	TRBJ1-1	TGTGCCAGCAGCTTAGGACAGGGGTCTTCTGAAGCTTTCTTT	CASSLGQGSSEAFF
.	15	TRBD1	TRBV28	TRBJ2-3	TGTGCCAGCAGGTCCCCGGGACAGGCGACAGATACGCAGTATTTT	CASRSPGQATDTQYF
.	12	.	TRBV28	TRBJ1-2	TGTGCCAGCACTCTACGGGGCTATGGCTACACCTTC	CASTLRGYGYTF
.	14	TRBD1	TRBV27	TRBJ2-5	TGTGCCAGCAGTTCTACAGGGGGCTGGGAGACCCAGTACTTC	CASSSTGGWETQYF
.	13	.	TRBV28	TRBJ1-2	TGTGCCAGCAGTTTACAGGGTCTGTTTGGCTACACCTTC	CASSLQGLFGYTF
.	15	TRBD1	TRBV2	TRBJ2-2	TGTGCCAGCAGTGGGGGACAGGGAGTTTTCGGGGAGCTGTTTTTT	CASSGGQGVFGELFF
once	16	.	TRBV18	TRBJ1-2	TGTGCCAGCTCACCACAATCTGGGCACCCTAACTATGGCTACACCTTC	CASSPQSGHPNYGYTF
.	15	TRBD1	TRBV6-5	TRBJ2-7	TGTGCCAGCAGTCGTCCCGGGACAGGTTCCTACGAGCAGTACTTC	CASSRPGTGSYEQYF
.	15	TRBD2	TRBV9	TRBJ2-5	TGTGCCAGCAGCCCAAACGGGGGGTCCCAAGAGACCCAGTACTTC	CASSPNGGSQETQYF
.	15	TRBD2	TRBV18	TRBJ2-5	TGTGCCAGCTCACCGATGCCCAGCGGGGTAGAGACCCAGTACTTC	CASSPMPSGVETQYF
.	15	TRBD1	TRBV4-1	TRBJ2-7	TGCGCCAGCAGCCAATCGGGACAGGGGGCTAGCGAGCAGTACTTC	CASSQSGQGASEQYF
many	14	.	TRBV11-2	TRBJ2-7	TGTGCCAGCAGCTTTGAAAGGGGTACCTACGAGCAGTACTTC	CASSFERGTYEQYF
.	12	.	TRBV11-2	TRBJ2-1	TGTGCCAGCAGCTTAGGTCCGCTAGAGCAGTTCTTC	CASSLGPLEQFF
.	13	TRBD1	TRBV3-1/TRBV3-2	TRBJ1-1	TGTGCCAGCAGCCGGACAGGGGCCACTGAAGCTTTCTTT	CASSRTGATEAFF
.	15	.	TRBV15	TRBJ1-2	TGTGCCACCAGCAGAGATAGCCGGGGAGACTATGGCTACACCTTC	CATSRDSRGDYGYTF
few	17	.	TRBV5-4	TRBJ1-2	TGTGCCAGCAGCTATCCGGGACAACCGCCGACTACCTATGGCTACACCTTC	CASSYPGQPPTTYGYTF